This is a list of T cell receptor beta chains from one sample in a study of shared clonotypes between healthy human individuals. The table came from immunoSEQ multiplex PCR; TCRdb's copy has only in-frame clones and leaves some out. The sample lists 1,500,000 or so clones; around 98.5% were seen once. The sample comprised naive CD4+ T cells sorted from blood. The receptors shown here come from a man aged 25 to 40 in good health. Each CDR3 is given without its conserved first and last residue.

v_call: TRBV6-5; j_call: TRBJ1-3; cdr3_aa: ASSYSRQQGNTIY
v_call: TRBV2; j_call: TRBJ2-7; cdr3_aa: ASRKETATGLEQY
v_call: TRBV19; j_call: TRBJ1-5; cdr3_aa: ATATGVRQPQH
v_call: TRBV10-3; j_call: TRBJ2-6; cdr3_aa: AITGGLAGGSGANVLT
v_call: TRBV13; j_call: TRBJ1-5; cdr3_aa: ASSLGVNQPQH
v_call: TRBV7-2; j_call: TRBJ2-7; cdr3_aa: ASSVRTSGSPHEQY
v_call: TRBV18; j_call: TRBJ1-2; cdr3_aa: ASAQGGRNYGYT
v_call: TRBV4-1; j_call: TRBJ2-3; cdr3_aa: ASSQQAGGTDTQY
v_call: TRBV27; j_call: TRBJ2-1; cdr3_aa: ASSPGQSYNEQF
v_call: TRBV5-4; j_call: TRBJ1-1; cdr3_aa: ASSLSGKNTEAF
v_call: TRBV9; j_call: TRBJ2-5; cdr3_aa: ASSGTLGMEETQY
v_call: TRBV11-2; j_call: TRBJ2-1; cdr3_aa: ASSLDPDEGEQF
v_call: TRBV28; j_call: TRBJ2-7; cdr3_aa: ASSLGLRVLGEQY
v_call: TRBV5-5; j_call: TRBJ2-1; cdr3_aa: ASSSGTGHYNEQF
v_call: TRBV28; j_call: TRBJ1-2; cdr3_aa: ASSRTGRDGYT
v_call: TRBV7-2; j_call: TRBJ1-4; cdr3_aa: ASSPSGRNEKLF
v_call: TRBV6-6; j_call: TRBJ2-1; cdr3_aa: ASSPPTYNEQF
v_call: TRBV28; j_call: TRBJ1-2; cdr3_aa: ASSRGTFAGYT
v_call: TRBV6-5; j_call: TRBJ1-5; cdr3_aa: ASSYLGQPQH
v_call: TRBV28; j_call: TRBJ1-2; cdr3_aa: ASSLSADGYT
v_call: TRBV7-2; j_call: TRBJ1-2; cdr3_aa: ASTLDQDYGYT
v_call: TRBV28; j_call: TRBJ1-5; cdr3_aa: ASRSDRGPSNQPQH
v_call: TRBV15; j_call: TRBJ2-7; cdr3_aa: ATSGHRTAAYEQY
v_call: TRBV5-6; j_call: TRBJ2-5; cdr3_aa: ASSQGLAGGETQY
v_call: TRBV27; j_call: TRBJ2-3; cdr3_aa: ASSFRLRNTDTQY
v_call: TRBV18; j_call: TRBJ2-7; cdr3_aa: ASSPPSRHSYEQY